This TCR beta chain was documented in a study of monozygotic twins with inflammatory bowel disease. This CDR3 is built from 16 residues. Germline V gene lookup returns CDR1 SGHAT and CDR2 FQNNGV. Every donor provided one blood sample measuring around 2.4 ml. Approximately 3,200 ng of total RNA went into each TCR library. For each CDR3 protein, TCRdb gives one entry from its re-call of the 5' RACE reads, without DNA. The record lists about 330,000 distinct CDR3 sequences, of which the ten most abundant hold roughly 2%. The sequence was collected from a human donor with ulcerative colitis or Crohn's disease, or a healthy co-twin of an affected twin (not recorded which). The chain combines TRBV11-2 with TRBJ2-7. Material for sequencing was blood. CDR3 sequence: CASSLVTQASGYEQYF. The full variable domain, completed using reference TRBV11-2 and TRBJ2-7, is EAGVAQSPRYKIIEKRQSVAFWCNPISGHATLYWYQQILGQGPKLLIQFQNNGVVDDSQLPKDRFSAERLKGVDSTLKIQPAKLEDSAVYLCASSLVTQASGYEQYFGPGTRLTVT.